Given below is one TCR beta chain in context. The PCR employed 60 Vbeta primers together with 13 Jbeta primers. Sequencing used immunoSEQ multiplex PCR; TCRdb keeps in-frame clones, though not all of them. The repertoire holds approximately 200,000 clones, with 70% to 85% as singletons. This sample is drawn from a study of cytomegalovirus exposure and HLA in healthy donors. This CDR3 comprises 13 residues. Germline V gives CDR1 MNHEY, CDR2 SVGAGI. Deletions cut 6 bases from V and 0 bases from J, with 6 bases between. This sequence originates from a boy between 2 and 10 years old in good health and CMV-seronegative. J is TRBJ2-1 and V is TRBV6-5, with D possibly matching TRBD2 (6 bases). Specimen: PBMCs. CDR3 sequence (DNA): TGTGCCAGCAGCGGGGGCTCCTACAATGAGCAGTTCTTC. Translating it yields CASSGGSYNEQFF.